What follows is one TCR beta chain and its context. These data originate in a study of blood T cell repertoires in COVID-19. Study at large: Samples came from the United States, Italy and Spain, spanning acute and convalescent COVID-19. In each case, the material was cDNA or gDNA derived from T cells, B-cell-depleted T cells, or PBMCs.

Study processing details: Cell counts per sample came from amplifying reference gene primers. Measured with immunoSEQ multiplex PCR; TCRdb has only the in-frame clones, and not every one. V, J and clone size are those of that table, while D and trimming were read from the DNA. This sample has about 140,000 clones; 85% to 90% occur once, and the top ten carry about 1.6%. The CDR3 runs to 12 residues. Germline V CDR1 and CDR2: KGHSH, LQKENI. V was trimmed by 2 bases and J by 7 bases, leaving 9 bases between them. The sequencing sample was made of peripheral blood. The rearrangement links TRBV18 to TRBJ2-7, with D uncertain. The TCR comes from a woman in her sixties with acute or convalescent COVID-19. CDR3 nucleotide sequence: TGTGCCAGCTCACCATCCCAGAGGGAGCAGTACTTC. It yields the protein CASSPSQREQYF. The entire variable domain, with the rest obtained from reference TRBV18 and TRBJ2-7, is as follows: NAGVMQNPRHLVRRRGQEARLRCSPMKGHSHVYWYRQLPEEGLKFMVYLQKENIIDESGMPKERFSAEFPKEGPSILRIQQVVRGDSAAYFCASSPSQREQYFGPGTRLTVT.